This TCR beta chain comes out of a study of human T cells and chemical hapten exposure. Time point indicated: patch test 2, 6 weeks after DPC sensitization. Indicated treatment: therapeutic diphenylcyclopropenone sensitization with weekly scalp DPC. TCRdb re-analysed the RACE reads in MiXCR, keeping a single row per CDR3 protein. The table shows roughly 69,000 distinct CDR3 sequences, with 10% occurring only once. Germline V gene lookup returns CDR1 SGHRS and CDR2 YFSETQ. The CDR3 runs 13 residues. Deletions cut 7 bases from V and 3 bases from J, with 13 bases between. The origin of this receptor is a woman in her forties or fifties with alopecia areata. Some clones in this sample may be carry-over from other donors' samples. The chain carries TRBV5-1 and TRBJ1-2; weak D call: TRBD1 (6 bases). The specimen was whole blood, collected in connection with sensitization to the hapten diphenylcyclopropenone (DPC). The CDR3 DNA reads TGCGCCAGCTCGATCCCAGGGGACTATGGCTACACCTTC. Translation: CASSIPGDYGYTF.